These T cell receptor beta chains were read from a single sample in a study of T cell changes during pregnancy in multiple sclerosis. Clones were sequenced by immunoSEQ multiplex PCR, and TCRdb holds only the in-frame ones, with some missing. The sample shows approximately 100,000 clones, 90% to 95% of them seen only once. The starting material was peripheral blood, obtained after pregnancy. The receptors here all came from a female donor in good health, enrolled as a control in a pregnancy study. Both conserved end residues are part of each CDR3. Each record gives: clone size, D gene, V gene, J gene, CDR3 protein, CDR3 DNA. The D gene is left open where the match is weak. Not all rows give a size; the values are once, few, many and, for expanded clones, a class.

size: NA; D: TRBD1; V: TRBV18; J: TRBJ1-4; CDR3: CASSPTRTGVATNEKLFF; DNA: TGTGCCAGCTCACCCACACGGACAGGGGTTGCAACTAATGAAAAACTGTTTTTT
size: NA; D: TRBD1; V: TRBV27; J: TRBJ2-1; CDR3: CASSSQIRQGAHNEQFF; DNA: TGTGCCAGCAGTTCCCAGATCCGACAGGGGGCTCACAATGAGCAGTTCTTC
size: NA; D: NA; V: TRBV9; J: TRBJ1-6; CDR3: CASSPRSAYNSPLHF; DNA: TGTGCCAGCAGCCCAAGGAGCGCCTATAATTCACCCCTCCACTTT
size: NA; D: NA; V: TRBV10-3; J: TRBJ1-2; CDR3: CAIRDISLGYTF; DNA: TGTGCCATCAGGGACATATCCCTGGGCTACACCTTC
size: NA; D: NA; V: TRBV28; J: TRBJ1-1; CDR3: CASSDTKAFF; DNA: TGTGCCAGCAGTGACACCAAAGCTTTCTTT
size: NA; D: NA; V: TRBV13; J: TRBJ1-3; CDR3: CASSSGLDVGNTIYF; DNA: TGTGCCAGCAGCTCGGGACTTGATGTCGGAAACACCATATATTTT
size: NA; D: TRBD2; V: TRBV7-8; J: TRBJ2-3; CDR3: CASSFRAGATDTQYF; DNA: TGTGCCAGCAGCTTTAGGGCGGGAGCGACAGATACGCAGTATTTT
size: NA; D: TRBD1; V: TRBV6-6; J: TRBJ2-7; CDR3: CASSKRDRSYEQYF; DNA: TGTGCCAGCAGTAAACGGGACAGATCCTACGAGCAGTACTTC
size: NA; D: NA; V: TRBV4-1; J: TRBJ2-3; CDR3: CASSQDPSPALTDTQYF; DNA: TGCGCCAGCAGCCAAGATCCGAGTCCCGCTCTCACAGATACGCAGTATTTT
size: NA; D: TRBD1; V: TRBV7-9; J: TRBJ2-7; CDR3: CASSHHRQGNIYEQYF; DNA: TGTGCCAGCAGCCATCACAGACAGGGGAATATCTACGAGCAGTACTTC
size: NA; D: NA; V: TRBV27; J: TRBJ1-3; CDR3: CASSPGVSGNTIYF; DNA: TGTGCCAGCAGTCCCGGGGTCTCTGGAAACACCATATATTTT
size: NA; D: NA; V: TRBV19; J: TRBJ2-2; CDR3: CASSNGVGELFF; DNA: TGTGCCAGTAGTAACGGGGTCGGGGAGCTGTTTTTT
size: NA; D: TRBD2; V: TRBV6-6; J: TRBJ2-3; CDR3: CASRRTSGADTQYF; DNA: TGTGCCAGCAGAAGGACTAGCGGGGCGGATACGCAGTATTTT
size: once; D: NA; V: TRBV29-1; J: TRBJ1-3; CDR3: CSVRDSGRGNTIYF; DNA: TGCAGCGTTCGGGACTCCGGACGGGGAAACACCATATATTTT
size: NA; D: TRBD2; V: TRBV5-1; J: TRBJ2-7; CDR3: CASSPGGVAYEQYF; DNA: TGCGCCAGCAGTCCCGGGGGGGTCGCCTACGAGCAGTACTTC
size: NA; D: TRBD1; V: TRBV7-6; J: TRBJ2-7; CDR3: CASSGIQGGQSYEQYF; DNA: TGTGCCAGCAGCGGGATACAGGGGGGCCAATCCTACGAGCAGTACTTC
size: NA; D: NA; V: TRBV9; J: TRBJ2-7; CDR3: CASSVGSAYEQYF; DNA: TGTGCCAGCAGCGTAGGTTCAGCCTACGAGCAGTACTTC